This entry lists 23 T cell receptor beta chains sequenced from one sample in a study of tumor-infiltrating lymphocytes in primary liver carcinoma. Extraction of RNA together with DNA used about 18-31 mg of unsorted bulk tissue. The template, around 520 ng total RNA, yielded TCR beta cDNA made with a constant-region primer. Three nested multiplex PCR rounds, a slightly modified ARM-PCR, produced the libraries for TCR beta. In the first two PCR rounds, TRBV1-TRBV30 forward primers were paired with a C-beta reverse primer, and each round lasted about 9 cycles. MiXCR, run by TCRdb on the multiplex PCR reads, gives a single entry per CDR3 protein. Found here are tens of thousands of distinct CDR3 sequences, 55% to 85% of them singletons; the top ten hold 19%. Sequencing used liver tumor tissue from sampling region 1. Regarding subset: tumor region T1, superior pole. These receptors came from a man aged 35 to 55 with primary liver carcinoma and hepatitis B virus infection.

This clonotype was observed once. The chain combines TRBV6-5 with TRBJ2-7; D perhaps matches TRBD2 (6 bases). CDR3 length: 14 amino acids. Germline V gene lookup returns CDR1 MNHEY and CDR2 SVGAGI. Trimming removed 8 bases from V and 7 bases from J, with 21 bases in between. The CDR3 nucleotides are TGTGCCAGCTCGTCCAACCACCTGGGGACTGAGCAGTACTTC. Its translation: CASSSNHLGTEQYF.

On this clonotype: A read error may account for a junction end that differs from germline. V gene TRBV10-2 combines with J gene TRBJ2-1, with D hard to call. The CDR3 runs 15 residues. Germline V gene sequence: CDR1 WSHSY, CDR2 SAAADI. The CDR3 nucleotides are TGCACCTCCTTCGACGGGCTTTCCTCCTACAATGTGCAGTTCTTC. Its protein is CTSFDGLSSYNVQFF.

With respect to this clonotype: One end of the junction fails to match germline, which may point to a read error. This rearrangement joins TRBV14 to TRBJ1-2; D call uncertain. This CDR3 has 14 residues. Germline loops: CDR1 SGHDN, CDR2 FVKESK. Here the CDR3 DNA reads TGCGCCAGCAGCCAAGGTGCGCCGGATTATGGCTACACCTTC. The encoded protein is CASSQGAPDYGYTF.

In its sample, this clonotype was seen once. A junction boundary mismatches the germline segment, possibly from a read error. This chain connects TRBV11-1 to TRBJ2-1; TRBD2 matches at 8 bases. Germline-derived CDR1 and CDR2 are SGHAT and FQDESV (reference sequence). The CDR3 is 17 amino acids. The CDR3: CASSLGLGGEVENEQFF. The CDR3 DNA follows: TGTGCCAGCAGCCTGGGACTAGGGGGAGAAGTTGAGAATGAGCAGTTCTTT.

For this clonotype: One end of the junction does not line up with germline, which may come from a read error. This chain joins TRBV29-1 and TRBJ1-1, with D unresolved. This CDR3 has 13 amino acids. The V gene's germline CDR1 is SQVTM and CDR2 ANQGSEA. In nucleotides, the CDR3 is TGCAGCATTGAAGATCTAGTAGGAAGCGAAACTTTCTTT. It specifies CSIEDLVGSETFF.

Comment on this clonotype: At one of its ends the junction is not consistent with the germline gene, which may arise from a read error. The gene calls are TRBV7-9 and TRBJ2-1; D is possibly TRBD2 (5 bases). The CDR3 length is 14 residues. Germline V gene data show CDR1 as SEHNR and CDR2 as FQNEAQ (reference sequence). The CDR3 DNA is TGTGCCAGCAGCTTAGCTCTAGCTGGAGATGAGCAGTCCTTC. Residues: CASSLALAGDEQSF.

On this clonotype: Sequence at one end of the junction differs from germline and may be a read error. The genes are TRBV29-1 and TRBJ2-7; D is perhaps TRBD2 (5 bases). The CDR3 has 10 residues. Germline CDR1 reads SQVTM; CDR2 reads ANQGSEA. CDR3 sequence reads: CSIGEYEQYF. For the CDR3, the DNA is TGCAGCATTGGGGAGTACGAGCAATACTTC.

The J gene is TRBJ2-1, the V gene TRBV24-1, with D perhaps TRBD2 (6 bases). Trimming stripped 3 bases from V and 8 bases from J, with 10 bases between. CDR1 is KGHDR, CDR2 SFDVKD, per germline. CDR3 size: 13 residues. The CDR3 DNA follows: TGTGCCACCAGTGATATTGCTAGCGATGAGCAGTTCTTC. Its protein is CATSDIASDEQFF.

Note on this clonotype: The junction does not match germline at one end; this may be a read error. The chain is built from TRBV20-1 and TRBJ2-1, with 9 bases aligning to TRBD1. Germline V CDR1 and CDR2: DFQATT, SNEGSKA (reference sequence). The CDR3 is 14 residues long. The CDR3 coding sequence is TGCAGTGCTTCCGGGACAGGGTCCTACAATGAGCAGTTATTC. The encoded protein is CSASGTGSYNEQLF.

About this clonotype itself: One end of the junction varies from germline; a read error may be responsible. The rearrangement joins TRBV2 to TRBJ2-5; D unresolved. The CDR3 covers 13 residues. In germline, CDR1 is SNHLY, CDR2 FYNNEI. The CDR3 is CASTGGFQETQHF. DNA for the CDR3: TGTGCCAGCACTGGCGGTTTCCAAGAGACCCAGCACTTC.

Only one count was recorded for this clonotype. A junction end diverges from the germline sequence, so it may reflect a read error. The chain employs TRBV10-1 and TRBJ2-1, with 12 bases lining up with TRBD2. CDR3 size: 17 residues. CDR1 WNHNN and CDR2 SYGVQD come from the germline V gene (reference sequence). This chain's CDR3 is CASSESTSGGGTNEQFF. The CDR3 DNA reads TGCGCCAGTAGTGAATCGACTAGCGGGGGCGGGACAAATGAGCAGTTCTTC.

Turning to this clonotype: Mismatch with germline at one junction end may stem from a read error. V and J are TRBV7-2 and TRBJ2-1; tentatively, D is TRBD1 (6 bases). The CDR3 covers 13 residues. Germline CDR1 and CDR2: SGHTA and FQGNSA. The CDR3 is CASSFQGYNEQFF. In DNA, the CDR3 is TGTGCCAGTAGCTTTCAGGGGTACAATGAGCAGTTCTTC.

This clonotype was observed many times. CDR3 DNA sequence: TGTGCCAGCAGCCAACAGGGAGGGCAGCCCCAGCATTTT. Translated: CASSQQGGQPQHF. This chain joins TRBV6-1 and TRBJ1-5; perhaps TRBD1 as D (6 bases). The ends were cut back, 6 bases at V and 7 bases at J, with 13 bases in the middle. Germline V gene data show CDR1 as MNHNS and CDR2 as SASEGT. The CDR3 contains 13 residues.

This rearrangement joins TRBV9 to TRBJ1-5; D unresolved. Germline V gives CDR1 SGDLS, CDR2 YYNGEE. The CDR3 sequence is 14 residues long. V was cut by 0 bases and J by 4 bases, with 8 bases left in between. The CDR3 region is CASSVGPENQPQHF. The DNA for the CDR3 is TGTGCCAGCAGCGTAGGACCGGAGAATCAGCCCCAGCATTTT.

On this clonotype: A much larger clone lies one base from this, so it may be a read error. The chain links TRBV28 to TRBJ2-7; D is perhaps TRBD1 or TRBD2 (7 bases each). V was trimmed by 4 bases and J by 0 bases, leaving 19 bases between them. The CDR3 covers 17 residues. The germline CDR1 and CDR2 sequences are MDHEN and SYDVKM. CDR3 in amino acids: CASSSTGDYRASYEQYF. The CDR3 DNA is TGTGCCAGCAGTTCCACAGGGGACTACAGGGCCTCCTACGAGCAGTACTTC.

At least ten counts were recorded for this clonotype. It may be a read error: a sequence one base away is much more abundant. CDR3 DNA sequence: TGTGCCAGCAGTCCCTCCTCGACCGCCCTCACAGATACGCAGTATTTT. Residues: CASSPSSTALTDTQYF. The gene calls are TRBV6-2 or TRBV6-3 and TRBJ2-3; no firm D call. The CDR3 runs to 16 residues. Germline lookup yields CDR1 MNHEY and CDR2 SVGEGT. V lost 5 bases and J 2 bases, leaving 17 bases between the germline ends.

Details on this clonotype: The junction departs from germline at one end; a sequencing error may be responsible. The V call is TRBV12-3 or TRBV12-4, the J call TRBJ2-7; 8 bases are a match to TRBD2. This CDR3 has 15 amino acids. The CDR3 here is CANSPEAGVVYEQYF. CDR3 DNA sequence: TGTGCCAACAGTCCCGAAGCGGGAGTAGTCTATGAGCAGTACTTC.

Comments on this clonotype: Relative to the germline gene, one junction end is altered; a read error may explain this. The rearrangement uses TRBV11-2 and TRBJ2-7; no clear D gene. Germline V gene lookup returns CDR1 SGHAT and CDR2 FQNNGV. The CDR3 length is 13 residues. CDR3 sequence reads: CASSLSELTLQYF. CDR3 coding DNA: TGTGCCAGTAGCTTAAGTGAGCTAACGTTGCAGTACTTC. Complete variable domain (other parts from reference TRBV11-2 and TRBJ2-7): EAGVAQSPRYKIIEKRQSVAFWCNPISGHATLYWYQQILGQGPKLLIQFQNNGVVDDSQLPKDRFSAERLKGVDSTLKIQPAKLEDSAVYLCASSLSELTLQYFGPGTRLTVT.

This clonotype was observed many times. The genes are TRBV4-1 and TRBJ2-7; 13 nucleotides match TRBD2. The V gene end was trimmed by 4 bases and the J gene end by 5 bases; junction bases not matched to a gene: 17. This CDR3 is built from 19 residues. Germline assignment: CDR1 MGHRA and CDR2 YSYEKL. The CDR3 bases are TGCGCCAGCAGCCCATCAGGCGGACTAGCGGGAGTCGGGCTCGACGAGCAGTACTTC. Protein product: CASSPSGGLAGVGLDEQYF.

With regard to this clonotype: This may come from a read error, since a much larger clone is one base off. This chain uses TRBV11-2 with TRBJ2-2; tentative D call: TRBD2 (6 bases). Germline CDR1 reads SGHAT; CDR2 reads FQNNGV. The CDR3 contains 15 residues. V lost 5 bases to trimming and J lost 5 bases, with 15 bases between them. The CDR3 region has the DNA TGTGCCAGCAGCCCGAGCGGGCACATTACCGGGGAGCTGTTTTTT. This codes for CASSPSGHITGELFF.

The chain uses TRBV11-2 and TRBJ2-3, with 8 bases lining up with TRBD2. The CDR3 length is 15 residues. Germline lookup yields CDR1 SGHAT and CDR2 FQNNGV. The CDR3 loop reads CAGSLTGSGRGTQYF. The CDR3 region has the DNA TGTGCAGGCAGCTTAACCGGGAGCGGGAGAGGTACGCAGTATTTT.

Sample share makes this clonotype medium-sized. The J gene is TRBJ2-1, the V gene TRBV11-2, with 12 nucleotides matching TRBD2. Germline V gene lookup returns CDR1 SGHAT and CDR2 FQNNGV. V lost 0 bases and J lost 6; bases outside the gene matches: 6. CDR3 length: 17 amino acids. CDR3: CASSLEAASGRANEQFF. The CDR3 nucleotides read TGTGCCAGCAGCTTAGAGGCTGCTAGCGGGAGGGCCAATGAGCAGTTCTTC.

The sample holds one count of this clonotype. The rearrangement links TRBV6-6 to TRBJ2-3, with unresolved D. Trimming cost V 6 bases and J 1 base, with 14 bases left between them. CDR1 and CDR2 from the germline V gene are MNHNY and SVGAGI (reference sequence). CDR3 size: 15 residues. Written as DNA, the CDR3 is TGTGCCAGCAGCCCTGTGCATTCGGGCACAGATACGCAGTATTTT. Protein: CASSPVHSGTDTQYF.